Given below is one T cell receptor beta chain in context. The data were taken from a study of blood T cells in healthy people across ages. Extracted total RNA amounted to at least 5.5 micrograms for each sample. The ends lost 5 bases at V and 11 bases at J; junction bases unmatched: 6. Per the germline V gene, CDR1 is SGHTA and CDR2 is FQGNSA. This CDR3 is 13 amino acids long. Primers used in a second PCR of about 7 to 11 cycles were a sample-barcoded 5' primer and a J-beta primer mix. Tags on each cDNA molecule came from a template-switch adaptor with 12 random nucleotides. TCRdb used MiXCR to reprocess the 5' RACE reads, holding one entry per CDR3 protein. The profile shows just under 550,000 distinct CDR3 sequences, more than 20% of them singletons. These records were also assigned to another study, of T cells of mothers and their children.

The V gene is TRBV7-2, the J gene TRBJ1-6; 7 positions match TRBD1. The sample taken for sequencing was blood. The TCR comes from a boy aged 5-17 years in good health. The CDR3 sequence is CASSPLDRTPLHF. The CDR3 bases are TGTGCCAGCAGCCCCTTGGACAGGACACCCCTCCACTTT.